The 10 T cell receptor beta chains presented below share a single source sample, sequenced in a study of cytomegalovirus exposure and HLA in healthy donors. Some clones are missing from TCRdb's copy, which holds only in-frame ones; the method was immunoSEQ multiplex PCR. The data hold roughly 130,000 clones, with roughly 90% observed a single time. The sample consisted of PBMCs. All receptors derive from a man between 18 and 29 years old in good health and CMV-seronegative.

The chain combines TRBV27 with TRBJ2-1, with 13 bases aligning to TRBD2. The trim removed 5 bases at V and 7 bases at J, leaving 20 bases unmatched. CDR3 length: 20 amino acids. Germline V gene sequence: CDR1 MNHEY, CDR2 SMNVEV (reference sequence). In DNA, the CDR3 is TGTGCCAGCAGTGAAAGCCCGGGACTAGCGGGGAGCGCTTTGATTAATGAGCAGTTCTTC. Its translation: CASSESPGLAGSALINEQFF.

In its sample, this clone was seen a few times. This chain connects TRBV6-6 to TRBJ2-7; 7 bases match TRBD2. J gave up 2 bases and V 6 bases, and 10 bases lay outside the gene matches. Germline-derived CDR1 and CDR2 are MNHNY and SVGAGI (reference sequence). The CDR3 has 15 amino acids. The CDR3 loop reads CASRPGEGETYEQYF. CDR3 in DNA: TGTGCCAGCAGACCCGGGGAGGGCGAAACCTACGAGCAGTACTTC.

The genes are TRBV18 and TRBJ1-1, with TRBD1 as a possible D gene (5 bases). V was cut by 1 base and J by 4 bases, with 16 bases left in between. Germline CDR1 KGHSH, CDR2 LQKENI. The CDR3 length is 16 residues. The CDR3 bases are TGTGCCAGCTCACCACTTGGGGGGAGAGAGGCCACTGAAGCTTTCTTT. Amino acid sequence: CASSPLGGREATEAFF. Full variable domain (outside the CDR3, taken from reference TRBV18 and TRBJ1-1): NAGVMQNPRHLVRRRGQEARLRCSPMKGHSHVYWYRQLPEEGLKFMVYLQKENIIDESGMPKERFSAEFPKEGPSILRIQQVVRGDSAAYFCASSPLGGREATEAFFGQGTRLTVV.

The V call is TRBV6-6, the J call TRBJ1-2; 8 bases are shared with TRBD1. This CDR3 spans 15 amino acids. Germline assignment: CDR1 MNHNY and CDR2 SVGAGI (reference sequence). The trim removed 0 bases at V and 3 bases at J, leaving 3 bases unmatched. The CDR3 DNA reads TGTGCCAGCAGTTACTCCGTGACAGGGGACTATGGCTACACCTTC. Protein: CASSYSVTGDYGYTF.

As for this clone: The junction differs from germline at one of its ends, possibly a read error. The rearrangement links TRBV30 to TRBJ1-1; weak D call: TRBD1 (6 bases). Germline CDR1 reads GTSNPN; CDR2 reads SVGIG (reference sequence). This CDR3 is 15 amino acids long. The CDR3 protein is CAGSGGGALHTEAFF. CDR3 bases: TGTGCCGGGAGCGGAGGGGGGGCGCTTCACACTGAAGCTTTCTTT.

The chain is built from TRBV27 and TRBJ2-2; D remains ambiguous. V was cut by 3 bases and J by 7 bases, with 6 bases left in between. The CDR3 contains 12 residues. Germline CDR1 MNHEY, CDR2 SMNVEV (reference sequence). The CDR3, as DNA: TGTGCCAGCAGTTTTGGCATCGGGGAGCTGTTTTTT. Translating it yields CASSFGIGELFF.

This rearrangement joins TRBV5-4 to TRBJ1-2; the D gene is possibly TRBD1 (6 bases). V lost 2 bases, J lost 2 bases, and 16 bases lay in between. The CDR3 is made up of 16 amino acids. The germline V gene encodes CDR1 SGHNT and CDR2 YYREEE (reference sequence). This CDR3 reads CASSFGGRQGNYGYTF. The CDR3 DNA is TGTGCCAGCAGCTTTGGCGGGAGGCAGGGGAACTATGGCTACACCTTC.

The chain combines TRBV5-1 with TRBJ2-3, with 11 bases matching TRBD2. V shed 4 bases and J 4 bases; nucleotides not matched to a gene: 5. The germline gives CDR1 SGHRS, CDR2 YFSETQ. CDR3 length: 15 residues. The CDR3 protein is CASSGGTSGADTQYF. CDR3 DNA: TGCGCCAGCAGCGGCGGGACTAGCGGCGCAGATACGCAGTATTTT.

The CDR3 nucleotides read TGCGCCAGCAGCTCCCGGCCGGGACAGGGCTACGAGCAGTACTTC. Translating gives CASSSRPGQGYEQYF. V is TRBV5-1 and J is TRBJ2-7, with 9 bases aligning to TRBD1. In germline, CDR1 is SGHRS, CDR2 YFSETQ. With 3 bases clipped from V and 3 bases from J, the junction kept 7 bases outside the gene matches. This CDR3 has 15 residues.

This chain joins TRBV9 and TRBJ2-3; 9 bases are a match to TRBD1. The V gene end was trimmed by 2 bases and the J gene end by 4 bases; junction bases not matched to a gene: 2. The CDR3 is 14 amino acids. The germline CDR1 and CDR2 sequences are SGDLS and YYNGEE. For the CDR3, the DNA is TGTGCCAGCAGCGTGGGACAGGGCGCAGATACGCAGTATTTT. Residues: CASSVGQGADTQYF.